A selection of T cell receptor beta chains follows, all from one sample in a study of blood T cell repertoires in COVID-19. Measured with immunoSEQ multiplex PCR; TCRdb has only the in-frame clones, and not every one. The sample records around 300,000 clones, almost 90% being singletons. Sequencing used peripheral blood. Receptors originate from a woman in her 30s with COVID-19, enrolled during active disease. Both conserved end residues are part of each CDR3. The order of the fields is clone size, J gene, V gene, D gene, CDR3 DNA, CDR3 protein. A D gene is named only where the DNA matches it firmly. Size values are once, few and many counts, or a class for expanded clones, and some rows have none.

abundance: NA; j_gene: TRBJ2-5; v_gene: TRBV7-7; d_gene: TRBD2; CDR3nt: TGTGCCAGCAGCTTAGCAGCGGGAGGGCCCGAAGAGACCCAGTACTTC; CDR3aa: CASSLAAGGPEETQYF
abundance: NA; j_gene: TRBJ2-2; v_gene: TRBV7-9; d_gene: NA; CDR3nt: TGTGCCAGCAGCTCTCAGGGGCTCAGGAGCACCGGGGAGCTGTTTTTT; CDR3aa: CASSSQGLRSTGELFF
abundance: few; j_gene: TRBJ2-1; v_gene: TRBV5-5; d_gene: TRBD1; CDR3nt: TGTGCCAGCAGCCATGGACAGGGAATGAACGGGAATGAGCAGTTCTTC; CDR3aa: CASSHGQGMNGNEQFF
abundance: NA; j_gene: TRBJ2-4; v_gene: TRBV20-1; d_gene: NA; CDR3nt: TGCAGTTGGCAGGGGAAAAACATTCAGTACTTC; CDR3aa: CSWQGKNIQYF
abundance: NA; j_gene: TRBJ2-7; v_gene: TRBV6-5; d_gene: TRBD1; CDR3nt: TGTGCCAGCAGTTCACAGGGGGCAAGGTCCTACGAGCAGTACTTC; CDR3aa: CASSSQGARSYEQYF
abundance: NA; j_gene: TRBJ1-4; v_gene: TRBV2; d_gene: NA; CDR3nt: TGTGCCAGCAGGGCCCCAGGGGAACGGAGTAATGAAAAACTGTTTTTT; CDR3aa: CASRAPGERSNEKLFF
abundance: NA; j_gene: TRBJ1-3; v_gene: TRBV7-9; d_gene: NA; CDR3nt: TGTGCCAGCAGGCCAGATAGCGCTGGAAACACCATATATTTT; CDR3aa: CASRPDSAGNTIYF
abundance: NA; j_gene: TRBJ1-5; v_gene: TRBV7-8; d_gene: NA; CDR3nt: TGTGCCAGCAGCTTGTGGGGGGATCAGCCCCAGCATTTT; CDR3aa: CASSLWGDQPQHF
abundance: NA; j_gene: TRBJ1-2; v_gene: TRBV19; d_gene: TRBD1; CDR3nt: TGTGCCAGTAGTAAGGCGGGACAGCACTATGGCTACACCTTC; CDR3aa: CASSKAGQHYGYTF
abundance: once; j_gene: TRBJ1-2; v_gene: TRBV19; d_gene: NA; CDR3nt: TGTGCCAGTAGTATTGAAGCAGGGATAGGCTATGGCTACACCTTC; CDR3aa: CASSIEAGIGYGYTF
abundance: NA; j_gene: TRBJ1-2; v_gene: TRBV28; d_gene: NA; CDR3nt: TGTGCCAGCAGTTTATGGCCCGAGAGCTATGGCTACACCTTC; CDR3aa: CASSLWPESYGYTF
abundance: NA; j_gene: TRBJ2-7; v_gene: TRBV7-9; d_gene: TRBD1; CDR3nt: TGTGCCAGCAGCCCGCGGACAGGGGGAATCGAGCAGTACTTC; CDR3aa: CASSPRTGGIEQYF
abundance: NA; j_gene: TRBJ2-5; v_gene: TRBV4-1; d_gene: NA; CDR3nt: TGCGCCAGCAGCCAAGAGAGTTTGGGTGGGCTAGAGACCCAGTACTTC; CDR3aa: CASSQESLGGLETQYF
abundance: NA; j_gene: TRBJ2-1; v_gene: TRBV9; d_gene: NA; CDR3nt: TGTGCCAGCAGCGTAATAGAGGATGAGCAGTTCTTC; CDR3aa: CASSVIEDEQFF
abundance: NA; j_gene: TRBJ2-7; v_gene: TRBV19; d_gene: TRBD2; CDR3nt: TGTGCCAGTAGTATTCAGACGACTAGCGGAGCCTACGAGCAGTACTTC; CDR3aa: CASSIQTTSGAYEQYF
abundance: NA; j_gene: TRBJ1-3; v_gene: TRBV3-1/TRBV3-2; d_gene: NA; CDR3nt: TGTGCCAGCAGCCAATTGGGGGCCTCTGGAAACACCATATATTTT; CDR3aa: CASSQLGASGNTIYF
abundance: NA; j_gene: TRBJ2-4; v_gene: TRBV5-1; d_gene: TRBD2; CDR3nt: TGCGCCTTCCCGGGGACTAGCGGGAGATCGGGCAAAAACATTCAGTACTTC; CDR3aa: CAFPGTSGRSGKNIQYF
abundance: NA; j_gene: TRBJ1-5; v_gene: TRBV27; d_gene: TRBD1; CDR3nt: TGTGCCAGCAGTTTATCAGGACAGGCCAATCAGCCCCAGCATTTT; CDR3aa: CASSLSGQANQPQHF
abundance: NA; j_gene: TRBJ2-2; v_gene: TRBV9; d_gene: TRBD1; CDR3nt: TGTGCCAGCAGGCCGACAGGGGGCATCACCGGGGAGCTGTTTTTT; CDR3aa: CASRPTGGITGELFF
abundance: NA; j_gene: TRBJ1-4; v_gene: TRBV7-2; d_gene: TRBD1; CDR3nt: TGTGCCAGCAGCCGGGACAGGCAAAAACTGTTTTTT; CDR3aa: CASSRDRQKLFF
abundance: NA; j_gene: TRBJ2-2; v_gene: TRBV9; d_gene: NA; CDR3nt: TGTGCCAGCAGCGTAGGGGCCCCGAACACCGGGGAGCTGTTTTTT; CDR3aa: CASSVGAPNTGELFF
abundance: few; j_gene: TRBJ1-1; v_gene: TRBV6-1; d_gene: TRBD1; CDR3nt: TGTGCCAGCAGTGAAGGAGTCAGGGGGACTGAAGCTTTCTTT; CDR3aa: CASSEGVRGTEAFF
abundance: NA; j_gene: TRBJ2-2; v_gene: TRBV11-2; d_gene: TRBD2; CDR3nt: TGTGCCAGCTGCCCACTAGCGGGAGCTGTCGGGGAGCTGTTTTTT; CDR3aa: CASCPLAGAVGELFF
abundance: NA; j_gene: TRBJ1-5; v_gene: TRBV7-8; d_gene: NA; CDR3nt: TGTGCCAGCAGCACCACAGGGCAGCCCCAGCATTTT; CDR3aa: CASSTTGQPQHF
abundance: NA; j_gene: TRBJ2-7; v_gene: TRBV21-1; d_gene: NA; CDR3nt: TGTGCCAGCAGAAGGGGGGGCGCAAGACCCTACGAGCAGTACTTC; CDR3aa: CASRRGGARPYEQYF
abundance: NA; j_gene: TRBJ2-2; v_gene: TRBV29-1; d_gene: NA; CDR3nt: TGCAGCGTTGAGTCAGGTGCGAACACCGGGGAGCTGTTTTTT; CDR3aa: CSVESGANTGELFF
abundance: once; j_gene: TRBJ1-1; v_gene: TRBV6-1; d_gene: NA; CDR3nt: TGTGCCAGCAGTGAAGTAGCAGACACTGAAGCTTTCTTT; CDR3aa: CASSEVADTEAFF